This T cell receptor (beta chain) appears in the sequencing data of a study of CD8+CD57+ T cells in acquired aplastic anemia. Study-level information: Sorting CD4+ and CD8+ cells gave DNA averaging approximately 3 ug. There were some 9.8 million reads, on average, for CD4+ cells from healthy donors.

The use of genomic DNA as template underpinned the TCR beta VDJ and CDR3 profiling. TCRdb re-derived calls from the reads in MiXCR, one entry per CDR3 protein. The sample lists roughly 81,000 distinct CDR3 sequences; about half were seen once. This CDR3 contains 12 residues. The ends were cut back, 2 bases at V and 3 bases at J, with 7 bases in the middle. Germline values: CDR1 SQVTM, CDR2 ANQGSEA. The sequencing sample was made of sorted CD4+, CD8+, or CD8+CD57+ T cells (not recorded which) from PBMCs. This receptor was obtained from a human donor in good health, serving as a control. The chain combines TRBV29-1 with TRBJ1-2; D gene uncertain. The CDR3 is CSVEWGDYGYTF. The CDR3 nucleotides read TGCAGCGTTGAATGGGGAGACTATGGCTACACCTTC. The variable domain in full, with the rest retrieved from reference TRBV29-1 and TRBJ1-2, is SAVISQKPSRDICQRGTSLTIQCQVDSQVTMMFWYRQQPGQSLTLIATANQGSEATYESGFVIDKFPISRPNLTFSTLTVSNMSPEDSSIYLCSVEWGDYGYTFGSGTRLTVV.